The 5 T cell receptor beta chains in this list originate from one sample, sequenced in a study of blood T cell repertoires in COVID-19. This table comes from immunoSEQ multiplex PCR, and its TCRdb copy is limited to in-frame clones, with some not included. The sample has hundreds of thousands of clones, more than 80% seen once. Sequences were obtained from PBMCs or T cells enriched from blood (not recorded which). These receptors all come from a young man who had recovered from COVID-19.

The chain employs TRBV25-1 and TRBJ1-2, with D maybe TRBD1 (5 bases). CDR3 length equals 13 residues. Germline CDR1 and CDR2: MGHDK and SYGVNS. Trimming left V 3 bases short and J 7 bases short, with 12 bases between. The CDR3 bases are TGTGCCAGCAGTGATGGGGGGTTGTCTGGCTACACCTTC. Protein: CASSDGGLSGYTF.

This rearrangement joins TRBV28 to TRBJ1-3; no clear D. Germline V gives CDR1 MDHEN, CDR2 SYDVKM. CDR3 length: 15 amino acids. The ends were cut back, 2 bases at V and 0 bases at J, with 8 bases in the middle. CDR3 residues: CASSLDASSGNTIYF. The CDR3 DNA sequence: TGTGCCAGCAGTTTAGATGCTAGCTCTGGAAACACCATATATTTT.

The chain couples TRBV28 to TRBJ2-2; 9 bases are shared with TRBD2. Germline CDR1 is MDHEN and CDR2 is SYDVKM. The ends lost 2 bases at V and 3 bases at J; junction bases unmatched: 7. The CDR3 spans 17 residues. The CDR3: CASSLAPSGIYTGELFF. In DNA, the CDR3 is TGTGCCAGCAGTTTAGCCCCTAGCGGGATTTACACCGGGGAGCTGTTTTTT.

The chain links TRBV30 to TRBJ1-1, with a weak D call TRBD1 (6 bases). The germline CDR1 and CDR2 sequences are GTSNPN and SVGIG (reference sequence). V was cut by 1 base and J by 3 bases, with 18 bases left in between. The length of the CDR3 is 16 residues. Written as DNA, the CDR3 is TGTGCCTGGAGTGGTTTGGAGACAGGAGCATACACTGAAGCTTTCTTT. Protein sequence: CAWSGLETGAYTEAFF.

The CDR3, as DNA: TGTGCCAGCTCACAACGACAGAAAACAAATAGCAATCAGCCCCAGCATTTT. Residues: CASSQRQKTNSNQPQHF. The gene calls are TRBV18 and TRBJ1-5, with TRBD1 as a possible D gene (5 bases). The CDR3 covers 17 residues. Germline values: CDR1 KGHSH, CDR2 LQKENI. The ends were cut back, 4 bases at V and 0 bases at J, with 16 bases in the middle.